These 15 T cell receptor beta chains share one sample of origin, sequenced in a study of T-cell memory formation after mild COVID-19. TCRdb re-called the 5' RACE reads with MiXCR, one entry per CDR3 protein. The sample carries some 68,000 distinct CDR3 sequences, 16% recorded once. Sequenced: PBMCs or a T cell subset sorted from them (not recorded which). The receptors were gathered from an adult woman who had mild COVID-19 (a few samples of this study predate the infection). Cell type and time point are not known.

This clonotype was seen more than once but under ten times. V and J are TRBV11-3 and TRBJ2-5; D possibly matches TRBD1 or TRBD2 (7 bases each). CDR1 is SGHNT and CDR2 is YENEEA in the germline V gene. This CDR3 comprises 16 residues. Trimming stripped 0 bases from V and 1 base from J, with 12 bases between. The CDR3 nucleotides read TGTGCCAGCAGCTTAGATGGGAGGGACAGCCAAGAGACCCAGTACTTC. Protein: CASSLDGRDSQETQYF.

CDR3 sequence reads: CASSSRDSNTEAFF. The CDR3 DNA is TGCGCCAGCAGCTCCCGGGATTCGAACACTGAAGCTTTCTTT. J is TRBJ1-1 and V is TRBV5-1; D not resolved. The CDR3 is 14 amino acids. Per the germline V gene, CDR1 is SGHRS and CDR2 is YFSETQ. V shed 3 bases and J shed 1 base, with 10 bases lying between them.

CDR3 residues: CASGGDGLNTGELFF. CDR3 bases: TGTGCCTCCGGGGGGGACGGATTGAACACCGGGGAGCTGTTTTTT. V gene TRBV10-3 combines with J gene TRBJ2-2; 8 nucleotides align to TRBD2. This CDR3 has 15 amino acids. Unmatched junction bases numbered 9, after V lost 11 bases and J lost 1 base. The germline gives CDR1 ENHRY, CDR2 SYGVKD.

This clonotype came up a few times. This chain links TRBV7-6 with TRBJ2-3; 14 positions agree with TRBD2. Germline V lookup: CDR1 SGHVS, CDR2 FNYEAQ. V was pared by 0 bases and J by 2 bases, with 7 bases of the junction left unmatched. This CDR3 region has 19 residues. The CDR3 spells CASSLAVKGLAGDTDTQYF. In nucleotides, the CDR3 is TGTGCCAGCAGCTTAGCGGTGAAGGGACTAGCGGGGGACACAGATACGCAGTATTTT.

J is TRBJ1-1 and V is TRBV12-3 or TRBV12-4, with D hard to call. V dropped 8 bases and J dropped 4 bases, with 11 bases sitting between them. The CDR3 extends over 12 amino acids. The CDR3 here is CASLAVGTEAFF. The CDR3 DNA reads as TGTGCCAGCCTTGCGGTCGGCACTGAAGCTTTCTTT.

This clonotype came up many times. The chain links TRBV14 to TRBJ2-4; 7 bases are shared with TRBD2. Trimming cost V 3 bases and J 6 bases; bases outside gene matches: 8. Germline V gives CDR1 SGHDN, CDR2 FVKESK. The length of the CDR3 is 15 residues. The CDR3: CASSHPTSFGNIQYF. The CDR3 DNA is TGTGCCAGCAGCCACCCGACTAGCTTCGGAAACATTCAGTACTTC.

This clonotype was picked up a small number of times. The chain carries TRBV12-3 or TRBV12-4 and TRBJ1-1; D gene uncertain. Trimming pared 3 bases from V and 0 bases from J, leaving 5 bases between. The CDR3 runs 13 residues. This chain's CDR3 is CASSLGMNTEAFF. The CDR3 DNA reads as TGTGCCAGCAGTTTGGGAATGAACACTGAAGCTTTCTTT.

The V call is TRBV28, the J call TRBJ2-7; tentative D call: TRBD2 (7 bases). Germline CDR1 and CDR2: MDHEN and SYDVKM. This CDR3 contains 16 residues. V shed 8 bases and J shed 1 base, with 21 bases lying between them. The CDR3 sequence is CASRSGEGGESYEQYF. The CDR3 DNA is TGTGCCAGCCGGTCCGGCGAAGGGGGGGAATCCTACGAGCAGTACTTC.

This clonotype was observed many times. The chain employs TRBV4-1 and TRBJ2-2, with D unclear. The CDR3 length is 13 residues. The V and J ends lost 4 bases and 2 bases respectively, with 5 bases between them. Germline V gene lookup returns CDR1 MGHRA and CDR2 YSYEKL. The chain's CDR3 is CASSPSNTGELFF. The CDR3 nucleotides are TGCGCCAGCAGCCCCAGTAACACCGGGGAGCTGTTTTTT.

This clonotype was picked up a small number of times. This sequence joins TRBV12-3 or TRBV12-4 and TRBJ1-5; D ambiguous. V lost 6 bases, J lost 1 base, and 13 bases lay in between. The CDR3 is 15 residues long. CDR3 amino acids: CASSYAGSSNQPQHF. CDR3 nucleotide sequence: TGTGCCAGCAGCTATGCAGGATCAAGCAATCAGCCCCAGCATTTT.

The rearrangement uses TRBV12-3 or TRBV12-4 and TRBJ2-5; the D gene is possibly TRBD2 (5 bases). There are 16 residues in the CDR3. The ends were cut back, 2 bases at V and 3 bases at J, with 16 bases in the middle. This CDR3 is CASSLNKLLGEETQYF. Here the CDR3 DNA reads TGTGCCAGCAGTTTAAATAAACTACTAGGCGAAGAGACCCAGTACTTC.

This clonotype was seen repeatedly, ten times or more. The J gene is TRBJ2-1, the V gene TRBV15; 7 nucleotides line up with TRBD2. J lost 2 bases, V lost 1 base, and 5 bases had no gene match. From germline, CDR1 is LNHNV and CDR2 YYDKDF (reference sequence). The CDR3 has 16 amino acids. The CDR3 DNA sequence: TGTGCCACCAGCAGAGTCGCTAGCGGACCCTACAATGAGCAGTTCTTC. Its translation: CATSRVASGPYNEQFF.

The rearrangement uses TRBV7-8 and TRBJ2-3; 10 nucleotides match TRBD2. The CDR3 runs 18 residues. The V gene's germline CDR1 is SGHVS and CDR2 FQNEAQ. The trim removed 8 bases at V and 1 base at J, leaving 15 bases unmatched. The CDR3 is CASWGLAGAQSRTDTQYF. The CDR3 bases are TGTGCCAGCTGGGGCCTAGCGGGGGCCCAAAGTCGCACAGATACGCAGTATTTT. The variable domain in full, completed from reference TRBV7-8 and TRBJ2-3, reads GAGVSQSPRYKVAKRGQDVALRCDPISGHVSLFWYQQALGQGPEFLTYFQNEAQLDKSGLPSDRFFAERPEGSVSTLKIQRTQQEDSAVYLCASWGLAGAQSRTDTQYFGPGTRLTVL.

This clonotype was observed a few times. The chain joins TRBV5-1 to TRBJ1-1, with TRBD1 matching over 9 bases. This CDR3 is 12 amino acids long. Germline trimming cut 5 bases from V and 5 bases from J; bases unmatched to any gene: 1. Germline-derived CDR1 and CDR2 are SGHRS and YFSETQ. CDR3 region: CASRTGGTEAFF. The CDR3 DNA reads TGCGCCAGCAGGACAGGGGGAACTGAAGCTTTCTTT.

This clonotype was recorded a few times. The gene calls are TRBV12-3 or TRBV12-4 and TRBJ2-5; 9 nucleotides agree with TRBD2. V gave up 7 bases and J gave up 5 bases; unmatched junction bases: 11. CDR3 length: 15 amino acids. In DNA, the CDR3 is TGTGCCAGCAAACTTAGTAGCGGGAGTCGGGAGACCCAGTACTTC. Translating it yields CASKLSSGSRETQYF.